A selection of T cell receptor beta chains follows, all from one sample in a study of T cells after yellow fever vaccination. TCRdb fed the 5' RACE reads into MiXCR, producing one record per CDR3 protein. Of about 180,000 distinct CDR3 sequences listed, 5.5% to 7.5% are singletons. Sequencing used CD4+ T cells sorted from PBMCs, obtained on the day of the first yellow fever vaccination. These receptors came from a man between 18 and 29 years old who received the YFV17D yellow fever vaccine. Both conserved end residues are part of each CDR3. Each record gives: D gene, clone size, J gene, V gene, CDR3 protein, CDR3 DNA. A D gene is named only where the DNA matches it firmly. The size field is filled for only some rows; it gives once, few, many or a size class.

>.|many|TRBJ1-4|TRBV5-1
CASSPDGLGGGIVF
TGCGCCAGCAGCCCGGACGGTCTCGGAGGGGGTATTGTTTTT
>.|.|TRBJ2-3|TRBV4-3
CASSRSPTSITDTQYF
TGCGCCAGCAGCCGCTCACCTACCTCTATCACAGATACGCAGTATTTT
>.|many|TRBJ2-3|TRBV13
CASSNTGSTDTQYF
TGTGCCAGCAGCAACACAGGGTCGACAGATACGCAGTATTTT
>.|many|TRBJ1-3|TRBV5-6
CASSLDVGARSGNTIYF
TGTGCCAGCAGCTTGGACGTGGGGGCACGCTCTGGAAACACCATATATTTT
>TRBD1|few|TRBJ1-3|TRBV12-3/TRBV12-4
CASSSPTNRGSGNTIYF
TGTGCCAGCAGTTCACCCACCAACAGGGGTTCCGGAAACACCATATATTTT
>.|.|TRBJ2-1|TRBV5-5
CASSLGLPQTLKDNEQFF
TGTGCCAGCAGCTTGGGGTTGCCCCAGACACTGAAGGACAATGAGCAGTTCTTC
>.|.|TRBJ2-3|TRBV10-3
CAISESRRGVVTDTQYF
TGTGCCATCAGTGAGTCTAGGCGGGGTGTTGTCACAGATACGCAGTATTTT
>.|.|TRBJ2-1|TRBV7-8
CASSPMGEQFF
TGTGCCAGCAGCCCCATGGGTGAGCAGTTCTTC
>.|few|TRBJ2-1|TRBV5-1
CASSFLFSSYNEQFF
TGCGCCAGCAGCTTCCTTTTCAGCTCCTACAATGAGCAGTTCTTC
>TRBD1|many|TRBJ1-3|TRBV28
CASVTGSNTIYF
TGTGCCAGCGTGACAGGGAGCAACACCATATATTTT
>TRBD2|many|TRBJ2-7|TRBV7-2
CASSPGTTLYEQYF
TGTGCCAGCAGCCCTGGGACTACCCTCTACGAGCAGTACTTC
>.|few|TRBJ2-2|TRBV7-2
CASSPRNGFLTGELFF
TGTGCCAGCAGCCCACGTAATGGGTTCTTGACCGGGGAGCTGTTTTTT
>TRBD2|few|TRBJ2-7|TRBV6-1
CASSAAGTSGTYEQYF
TGTGCCAGCAGTGCCGCCGGGACTAGCGGTACCTACGAGCAGTACTTC
>.|many|TRBJ2-3|TRBV5-6
CASSLKQTSTDTQYF
TGTGCCAGCAGCTTGAAACAGACTAGCACAGATACGCAGTATTTT
>TRBD1|once|TRBJ1-6|TRBV4-1
CASSQDGAGGVYSPLHF
TGCGCCAGCAGCCAAGACGGGGCAGGGGGCGTATATTCACCCCTCCACTTT
>.|many|TRBJ1-5|TRBV7-2
CASSLGSRGGGQPQHF
TGTGCCAGCAGCTTAGGTTCCAGGGGCGGTGGTCAGCCCCAGCATTTT
>.|few|TRBJ2-3|TRBV9
CASSAGVQDTQYF
TGTGCCAGCAGCGCCGGGGTCCAAGATACGCAGTATTTT
>TRBD1|.|TRBJ1-2|TRBV4-1
CASSQGTGGAGYGYTF
TGCGCCAGCAGCCAGGGGACAGGGGGCGCGGGCTATGGCTACACCTTC
>.|many|TRBJ2-5|TRBV20-1
CSLVLARDTETQYF
TGCAGTCTTGTGCTGGCCAGGGACACAGAGACCCAGTACTTC
>.|.|TRBJ1-6|TRBV20-1
CSVGGSYNSPLHF
TGCAGTGTCGGGGGCTCCTATAATTCACCCCTCCACTTT
>.|many|TRBJ2-7|TRBV7-2
CASSPLDPTLRYYEQYF
TGTGCCAGCAGCCCCCTGGACCCAACACTACGATACTACGAGCAGTACTTC
>.|many|TRBJ2-1|TRBV5-1
CASSLAGGVNVDEQFF
TGCGCCAGCAGCTTGGCGGGCGGGGTAAACGTGGATGAGCAGTTCTTC
>.|many|TRBJ1-1|TRBV4-3
CASSQDGRLNTEAFF
TGCGCCAGCAGCCAAGATGGGCGTCTGAACACTGAAGCTTTCTTT
>TRBD1|.|TRBJ1-5|TRBV20-1
CSAPAGGTAQPQHF
TGCAGTGCTCCTGCAGGGGGCACGGCCCAGCCCCAGCATTTT
>TRBD1|many|TRBJ1-2|TRBV12-3/TRBV12-4
CASSLGQGANYGYTF
TGTGCCAGCAGTTTGGGACAGGGGGCTAACTATGGCTACACCTTC
>.|many|TRBJ2-1|TRBV25-1
CASVEVKGFPYNEQFF
TGTGCCAGCGTGGAAGTGAAAGGGTTCCCCTACAATGAGCAGTTCTTC
>.|medium-sized|TRBJ1-2|TRBV3-1
CASSRESYGYTF
TGTGCCAGCAGCCGAGAGTCCTATGGCTACACCTTC
>.|few|TRBJ1-4|TRBV15
CATSRDQGGGEKLFF
TGTGCCACCAGCAGAGATCAAGGGGGAGGTGAAAAACTGTTTTTT
>TRBD1|many|TRBJ2-5|TRBV5-4
CASSSPDRGETQYF
TGTGCCAGCAGCTCCCCGGACAGGGGAGAGACCCAGTACTTC
>TRBD1|many|TRBJ2-1|TRBV24-1
CATSDLRGRNEQFF
TGTGCCACCAGTGATTTGAGGGGGCGCAATGAGCAGTTCTTC
>.|many|TRBJ2-7|TRBV5-6
CASSLPGPREQYF
TGTGCCAGCAGCTTACCGGGACCGCGCGAGCAGTACTTC
>.|.|TRBJ1-1|TRBV7-2
CASRRQRNTEAFF
TGTGCCAGCAGGCGGCAACGAAACACTGAAGCTTTCTTT
>.|.|TRBJ2-5|TRBV5-1
CASTPGGPQETQYF
TGCGCCAGCACCCCCGGAGGACCACAGGAGACCCAGTACTTC
>.|many|TRBJ2-5|TRBV7-2
CASSPGTRGSAQYF
TGTGCCAGCAGCCCTGGGACGAGGGGGTCGGCCCAGTACTTC
>.|few|TRBJ2-1|TRBV11-2
CASSLDLANEQFF
TGTGCCAGCAGCTTAGACCTAGCGAATGAGCAGTTCTTC
>.|.|TRBJ2-1|TRBV7-9
CASSTQVWGRRYNEQFF
TGTGCCAGCAGCACCCAAGTGTGGGGGAGGCGATACAATGAGCAGTTCTTC
>.|many|TRBJ1-2|TRBV11-2
CASSPRGGAYGYTF
TGTGCCAGCAGCCCTCGCGGGGGAGCTTATGGCTACACCTTC
>.|.|TRBJ1-3|TRBV9
CASSRDGSSGNTIYF
TGTGCCAGCAGCCGAGACGGGTCCTCTGGAAACACCATATATTTT
>.|.|TRBJ1-6|TRBV6-5
CASSYSHSDDVSPLHF
TGTGCCAGCAGTTACTCTCACTCCGATGACGTTTCACCCCTCCACTTT
>.|many|TRBJ2-3|TRBV5-1
CASSLASVLRDTQYF
TGCGCCAGCAGCTTGGCCTCCGTCCTGCGGGATACGCAGTATTTT
>.|few|TRBJ2-1|TRBV3-1
CASSQDRYPGANEQFF
TGTGCCAGCAGCCAAGATCGATACCCCGGGGCCAATGAGCAGTTCTTC
>TRBD2|few|TRBJ2-1|TRBV20-1
CSARDERETYNEQFF
TGCAGTGCTAGAGATGAGCGGGAGACCTACAATGAGCAGTTCTTC
>.|many|TRBJ1-6|TRBV4-3
CASSQDPRQAYSPLHF
TGCGCCAGCAGCCAAGATCCGCGACAGGCCTATTCACCCCTCCACTTT
>.|many|TRBJ1-2|TRBV18
CASSPDPDYGYTF
TGTGCCAGCTCACCAGATCCGGATTATGGCTACACCTTC
>TRBD2|many|TRBJ2-7|TRBV12-3/TRBV12-4
CASSPPYSGGNYEQYF
TGTGCCAGCAGTCCACCGTATAGCGGGGGGAATTACGAGCAGTACTTC
>TRBD2|many|TRBJ2-7|TRBV29-1
CSVEVAGDEQYF
TGCAGCGTTGAAGTAGCGGGTGACGAGCAGTACTTC
>.|.|TRBJ2-3|TRBV4-3
CASSLNLQGVSTDTQYF
TGCGCCAGCAGCCTAAATTTACAGGGAGTTAGCACAGATACGCAGTATTTT
>.|many|TRBJ2-3|TRBV9
CASSAIEFGDTQYF
TGTGCCAGCAGCGCAATCGAATTTGGGGATACGCAGTATTTT
>TRBD2|few|TRBJ2-3|TRBV18
CASSPAGGGVDTQYF
TGTGCCAGCTCACCGGCCGGGGGGGGCGTAGATACGCAGTATTTT
>TRBD1|.|TRBJ2-2|TRBV28
CASSPGDRSNTGELFF
TGTGCCAGCAGTCCCGGGGACAGGTCGAACACCGGGGAGCTGTTTTTT
>TRBD2|many|TRBJ2-3|TRBV5-1
CASSVAGGDTQYF
TGCGCCAGCAGCGTGGCGGGGGGAGATACGCAGTATTTT